This TCR beta chain was documented in a study of radiation and T cells in renal cell carcinoma (TCRdb year 2020). Background for the entire study: The samples were obtained from a clinical trial, where primary renal cell carcinomas were treated with 15 Gy stereotactic body radiation therapy and then removed by nephrectomy 4 weeks afterward. In total, 50 to 55 samples, comprising 26 tumors and approximately 27 peripheral blood samples, were subjected to TCR beta sequencing. In the approximately 58 samples combined, 4,016,671 unique CDR3 nucleotide sequences were found, encoding roughly 2.5 million unique CDR3 amino acid sequences. What the study reported, not specific to this receptor: An increase in top tumor clonotypes in blood was observed from baseline to 2 weeks post-radiation, followed by contraction by 4 weeks, which was taken to suggest transient expansion of tumor-resident clones. Tracking of blood repertoire dynamics stopped at approximately four weeks after treatment, with no follow-up past that point. Because the trial had a single-armed design, the trial could not examine how radiation dose or scheduling affected the TCR repertoire. No pretreatment tumor biopsies were available, so the baseline intratumoral presence of clonotypes could not be determined.

Based on the germline V gene (reference sequence), the CDR1 and CDR2 sequences are SEHNR and FQNEAQ. V is trimmed back by 5 bases and J by 7 bases, and the junction contains 8 bases that no gene match accounts for. The CDR3 spans 16 residues, from the cysteine through the phenylalanine. The read is trimmed to its CDR3 DNA, 48 bases read in frame from base 1. Notes on this clone: What antigen it recognizes has not been identified. Base qualities are not provided; no much larger clone lies one nucleotide away.

The sample's time point, from its label and the paper: blood 2 weeks post-SBRT. Reading the label with the study, this specimen's treatment or condition is: 15 Gy SBRT to primary tumor, nephrectomy 4 weeks later. To track tumor-enriched clonotypes, serial peripheral blood was sampled from radiation-treated patients at baseline and at 2 weeks and 4 weeks after SBRT. Every patient's renal cell carcinoma showed clear cell pathology. The QIAamp DNA Blood Mini Kit (Qiagen) was used to prepare genomic DNA for TCR sequencing. The analyses included just those samples that passed every quality control check. TCR beta libraries were generated from genomic DNA with the immunoSEQ kit, following the manufacturer's recommendations. To prepare the libraries, a first multiplex PCR with proprietary primers was run, followed by a second PCR that added unique barcodes, and a bead cleanup was done after each round. Each sample batch included a kit-provided positive control reaction and a negative control reaction. The final libraries were assessed on an Agilent 4200 TapeStation D1000 ScreenTape, pooled by volume, and quantified by qPCR. Sequencing ran on an Illumina NextSeq500 with a MidOutput 150-cycle cartridge, using 156 Read1 and 15 Index1 cycles with kit custom primers. The pooled library was loaded at 1.0 pM with about 20% PhiX control spiked in. The original pipeline was this. Vendor-processed data were analyzed in R, and a clonotype was defined as all T cells sharing the same CDR3 nucleotide sequence. For clone abundance analyses, frequencies were normalized to the 10,000 most abundant clones per sample. Public T cell clones, averaging fewer than five per sample, were removed before analysis. A difference in abundance of at least 32-fold between compartments was used to define tumor-enriched and baseline blood-enriched clonotypes. A beta-binomial differential abundance model was applied to find clonotypes that expanded or contracted between blood time points. Tumor-blood repertoire similarity was measured with the Baroni-Urbani and Buser coefficient, and groups were compared using two-tailed Wilcoxon tests in R. The table comes from immuneACCESS by way of TCRdb, which keeps in-frame sequences with V and J called. Part of the clones is missing from these tables; in studies checked, under half for an unresolved V gene and the rest for unknown reasons. D and trimming come from the DNA, and the V and J calls and clone size come from that table. The sample table shows some 76,000 clones, and 82% are seen once. The ten top clones hold almost 6% of the sample.

This receptor chain uses TRBV7-9 and TRBJ2-2, with 12 junctional bases fitting TRBD2. The source was blood, collected from a patient whose treatment included radiotherapy and nephrectomy. The receptor was derived from a man in his fifties or sixties with renal cell carcinoma. The nucleotide sequence reads as follows: TGTGCCAGCAGCGGCTCTAGCGGGAGGGCTGGCGGGGAGCTGTTTTTT. It is translated as CASSGSSGRAGGELFF.